This TCR beta chain appears in the sequencing data of a study of CD8+ T cells in alopecia areata. Study details: Patients received oral tofacitinib, 5 to 10 mg twice daily, for moderate-to-severe alopecia areata. Tofacitinib was given for 6 to 18 months, then stopped for 6 months. The study, taken as a whole, reports: Lesional tissue from the scalp (especially in alopecia totalis/universalis) showed higher clonality than normal scalp.

Extracted from the samples, RNA was reverse transcribed into cDNA to serve as the sequencing template. Sequencing was performed with immunoSEQ multiplex PCR; in TCRdb, only in-frame clones are kept and a portion is missing. The sample yields 110,000 to 150,000 clones, around 50% seen once. CDR1 is MGHRA, CDR2 YSYEKL, per germline. The ends were cut back, 2 bases at V and 3 bases at J, with 22 bases in the middle. The CDR3 has 18 amino acids. In regard to this clone: The antigen remains unidentified.

The material was CD4+ T cells sorted from blood, obtained at week 0. This chain links TRBV4-1 with TRBJ1-1; the D gene is possibly TRBD1 (6 bases). The receptor's source is a human donor with alopecia areata. The CDR3 coding sequence is TGCGCCAGCAGCCAACGTGATCTAGGGGGAGGGAGGGACACTGAAGCTTTCTTT. It translates to CASSQRDLGGGRDTEAFF.